This TCR beta chain was captured by sequencing in a study of control samples from healthy donors and cancer patients. Germline CDR1 and CDR2: SGHTA and FQGNSA. Trimming shortened V by 1 base and J by 2 bases, and 10 bases separated the two germline ends. The CDR3 has 15 amino acids. Sequencing used immunoSEQ multiplex PCR; TCRdb keeps in-frame clones, though not all of them. The sample shows just over 20,000 clones, around 84% of them seen only once. This rearrangement joins TRBV7-2 to TRBJ2-3; D is ambiguous. The receptor was isolated from a man between 60 and 75 years old with colorectal cancer. Sequenced input: PBMCs. This chain's CDR3 is CASSLVAEHTDTQYF. The CDR3 nucleotides are TGTGCCAGCAGCTTAGTTGCGGAACACACAGATACGCAGTATTTT. The variable domain in full, with the rest retrieved from reference TRBV7-2 and TRBJ2-3, is GAGVSQSPSNKVTEKGKDVELRCDPISGHTALYWYRQSLGQGLEFLIYFQGNSAPDKSGLPSDRFSAERTGGSVSTLTIQRTQQEDSAVYLCASSLVAEHTDTQYFGPGTRLTVL.